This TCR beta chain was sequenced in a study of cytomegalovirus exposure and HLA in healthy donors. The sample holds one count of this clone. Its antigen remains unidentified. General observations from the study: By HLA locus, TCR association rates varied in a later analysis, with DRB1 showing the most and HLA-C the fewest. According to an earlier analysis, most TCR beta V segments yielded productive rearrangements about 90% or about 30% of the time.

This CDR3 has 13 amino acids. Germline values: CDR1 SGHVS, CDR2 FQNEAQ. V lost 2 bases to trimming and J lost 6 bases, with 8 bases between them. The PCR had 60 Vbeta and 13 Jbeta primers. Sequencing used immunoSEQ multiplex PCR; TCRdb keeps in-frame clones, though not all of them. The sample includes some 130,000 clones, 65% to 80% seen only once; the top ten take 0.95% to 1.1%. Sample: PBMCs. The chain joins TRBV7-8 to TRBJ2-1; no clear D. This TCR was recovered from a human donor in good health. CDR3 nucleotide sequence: TGTGCCAGCAGCTTACAGATCCCCAATGAGCAGTTCTTC. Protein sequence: CASSLQIPNEQFF. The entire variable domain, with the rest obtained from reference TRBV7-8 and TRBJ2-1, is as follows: GAGVSQSPRYKVAKRGQDVALRCDPISGHVSLFWYQQALGQGPEFLTYFQNEAQLDKSGLPSDRFFAERPEGSVSTLKIQRTQQEDSAVYLCASSLQIPNEQFFGPGTRLTVL.